The 8 T cell receptor beta chains listed next were all sequenced from one sample in a study of T cells after yellow fever vaccination. TCRdb processed the 5' RACE reads anew with MiXCR; each CDR3 protein has one entry. The sample has about 350,000 distinct CDR3 sequences; 11% are singletons. Material: PBMCs, obtained on the day of the first yellow fever vaccination. The receptors stem from a man younger than 35 who received the YFV17D yellow fever vaccine.

The chain is built from TRBV20-1 and TRBJ1-1, with TRBD1 identical over 7 bases. CDR1 is DFQATT and CDR2 is SNEGSKA in the germline V gene (reference sequence). The CDR3 is made up of 14 amino acids. V was pared by 6 bases and J by 5 bases, with 12 bases of the junction left unmatched. CDR3 DNA: TGCAGTGCCCTCAACAGGGGAATGACGACTGAAGCTTTCTTT. Amino acid sequence: CSALNRGMTTEAFF.

This clonotype was seen only a few times. This chain links TRBV12-3 or TRBV12-4 with TRBJ2-3; a weak D match, TRBD2 (7 bases). The V end was cut by 5 bases, the J end by 6 bases, with 15 bases between. The CDR3 runs 14 residues. In DNA, the CDR3 is TGTGCCAGCAGTCCCGAGGGGGGGGCGGATACGCAGTATTTT. It yields the protein CASSPEGGADTQYF.

In this sample, this clonotype turned up many times. The rearrangement uses TRBV2 and TRBJ2-3; D not certain. The germline CDR1 and CDR2 sequences are SNHLY and FYNNEI. Trimming stripped 8 bases from V and 1 base from J, with 4 bases between. The length of the CDR3 is 11 residues. The CDR3 region has the DNA TGTGCCAGCGGTCGCACAGATACGCAGTATTTT. This gives the protein CASGRTDTQYF.

The table lists this clonotype with many counts. The chain has TRBV24-1 and TRBJ2-1; 7 bases align to TRBD2. J lost 7 bases, V lost 4 bases, and 9 bases had no gene match. CDR3 length equals 15 residues. Germline CDR1 and CDR2: KGHDR and SFDVKD. The CDR3 nucleotides read TGTGCCACCAGTGACCCCACCCTAGCGGTGAATGAGCAGTTCTTC. Translating gives CATSDPTLAVNEQFF.

This sequence joins TRBV27 and TRBJ2-1, with D possibly being TRBD2 (6 bases). The germline gives CDR1 MNHEY, CDR2 SMNVEV (reference sequence). Trimming removed 0 bases from V and 0 bases from J, with 12 bases in between. The CDR3 totals 17 residues. This CDR3 reads CASSLSAGLSSYNEQFF. The CDR3 nucleotides read TGTGCCAGCAGTTTATCCGCGGGGCTTAGCTCCTACAATGAGCAGTTCTTC.

This clonotype came up a few times. The chain is built from TRBV20-1 and TRBJ2-4; D call uncertain. V shed 3 bases and J shed 1 base, with 13 bases lying between them. This CDR3 has 15 residues. Germline loops: CDR1 DFQATT, CDR2 SNEGSKA (reference sequence). In nucleotides, the CDR3 is TGCAGTGCTAGGGAAGGTGGGTCGGCCAAAAACATTCAGTACTTC. Amino acid sequence: CSAREGGSAKNIQYF.

Only a few counts were recorded for this clonotype. The chain joins TRBV6-1 to TRBJ1-2; D remains unclear. Germline CDR1 MNHNS, CDR2 SASEGT. V lost 4 bases to trimming and J lost 2 bases, with 5 bases between them. CDR3 length: 12 amino acids. This CDR3 reads CASSGRNYGYTF. In DNA, the CDR3 is TGTGCCAGCAGTGGAAGAAACTATGGCTACACCTTC.

This chain joins TRBV2 and TRBJ2-3; 11 positions agree with TRBD2. V was pared by 1 base and J by 2 bases, with 8 bases of the junction left unmatched. The CDR3 totals 18 residues. Germline CDR1 SNHLY, CDR2 FYNNEI. The CDR3 loop is CASSEVGGTSGPTDTQYF. The CDR3 DNA reads as TGTGCCAGCAGTGAAGTGGGGGGGACTAGCGGACCCACAGATACGCAGTATTTT.